This note documents a single T cell receptor beta chain sequence. Its antigen is as yet unknown. This specimen comes from a study of beta chain features in type 1 diabetes. General observations from the study: Type 1 diabetes patients showed fewer insertions and more deletions at VDJ junctions. Whether HLA type influences TCRB rearrangement remained unresolved here. For Type 1 diabetes patients, all four CD4+ subsets carried TCRB CDR3s that were moderately but significantly shorter.

V was trimmed by 4 bases and J by 7 bases, leaving 13 bases between them. CDR1 is GTSNPN and CDR2 is SVGIG in the germline V gene (reference sequence). The CDR3 spans 13 residues. Sequencing targeted expressed TCRB transcripts, as all isolated RNA had been reverse transcribed. There were approximately 3.5 million reads on average in the naive, central memory and regulatory T cell samples. Using immunoSEQ multiplex PCR, the repertoire was profiled, and TCRdb retains in-frame clones only, with some absent. Here the sample spans roughly 310,000 clones, approximately 10% being singletons. Sequencing was done on a sample of naive CD4+ T cells from blood. This chain connects TRBV30 to TRBJ1-4, with a weak D call TRBD1 (5 bases). This TCR derives from a woman between 25 and 40 years old in good health. CDR3 nucleotide sequence: TGTGCCTGGAACACGGGGGGTAGTGAAAAACTGTTTTTT. Translating it yields CAWNTGGSEKLFF.